Sequencing of this T cell receptor beta chain was carried out in a study of blood T cell repertoires in COVID-19. On the study more broadly: T cells, B-cell-depleted T cells, or PBMCs provided the cDNA or gDNA that served as material.

The length of the CDR3 is 17 residues. Germline CDR1 is SNHLY and CDR2 is FYNNEI. Trimming stripped 5 bases from V and 2 bases from J, with 16 bases between. Per the original methods: Estimates of nucleated cell counts were drawn from the amplification of reference gene primers. Clones were sequenced by immunoSEQ multiplex PCR, and TCRdb holds only the in-frame ones, with some missing. For V, J and clone size, that table is used; D and trimming come from the DNA. This sample carries over 55,000 clones, roughly 85% of them seen once, and the ten largest clones take around 20%. This clonotype was obtained from a woman older than 75 with acute or convalescent COVID-19. The chain has TRBV2 and TRBJ1-6, with D possibly matching TRBD1 (5 bases). Sequencing was performed on peripheral blood. Written as DNA, the CDR3 is TGTGCCAGCAGTCCCGACCTCGGGGGAACCTATAATTCACCCCTCCACTTT. Amino acid sequence: CASSPDLGGTYNSPLHF.